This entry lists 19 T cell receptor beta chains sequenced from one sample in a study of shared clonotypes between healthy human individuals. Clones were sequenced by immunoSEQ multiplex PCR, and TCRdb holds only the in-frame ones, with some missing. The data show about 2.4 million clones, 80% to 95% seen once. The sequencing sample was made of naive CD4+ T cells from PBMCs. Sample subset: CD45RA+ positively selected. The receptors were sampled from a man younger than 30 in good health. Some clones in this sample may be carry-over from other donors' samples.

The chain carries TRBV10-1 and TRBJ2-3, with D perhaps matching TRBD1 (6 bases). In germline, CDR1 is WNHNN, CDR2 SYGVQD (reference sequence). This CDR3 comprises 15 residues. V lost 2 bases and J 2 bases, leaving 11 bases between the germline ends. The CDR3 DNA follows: TGCGCCAGCAGTGAGGGGCAGGGGTACACAGATACGCAGTATTTT. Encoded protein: CASSEGQGYTDTQYF.

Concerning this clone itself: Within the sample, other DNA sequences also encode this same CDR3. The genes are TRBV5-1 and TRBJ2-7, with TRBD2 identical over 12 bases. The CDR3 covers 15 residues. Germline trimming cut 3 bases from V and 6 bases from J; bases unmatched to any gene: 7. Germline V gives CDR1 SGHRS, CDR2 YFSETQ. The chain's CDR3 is CASSSLAGGPSEQYF. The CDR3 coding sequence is TGCGCCAGCAGCTCCCTAGCGGGAGGGCCAAGCGAGCAGTACTTC.

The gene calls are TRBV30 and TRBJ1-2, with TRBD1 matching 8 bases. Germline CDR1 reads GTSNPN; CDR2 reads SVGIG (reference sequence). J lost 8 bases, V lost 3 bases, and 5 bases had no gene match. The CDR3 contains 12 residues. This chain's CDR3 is CAWRDREVGYTF. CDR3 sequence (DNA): TGTGCCTGGAGGGACAGGGAGGTAGGCTACACCTTC. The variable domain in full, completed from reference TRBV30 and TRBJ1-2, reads SQTIHQWPATLVQPVGSPLSLECTVEGTSNPNLYWYRQAAGRGLQLLFYSVGIGQISSEVPQNLSASRPQDRQFILSSKKLLLSDSGFYLCAWRDREVGYTFGSGTRLTVV.

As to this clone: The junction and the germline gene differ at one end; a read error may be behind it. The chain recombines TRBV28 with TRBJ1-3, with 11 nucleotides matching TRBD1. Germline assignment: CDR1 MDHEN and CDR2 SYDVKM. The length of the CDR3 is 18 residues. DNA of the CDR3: TGTGCCAGCACTTTAAATTGGGGGACAGGGGGTTCTGGAAACACCATATATTTT. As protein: CASTLNWGTGGSGNTIYF.

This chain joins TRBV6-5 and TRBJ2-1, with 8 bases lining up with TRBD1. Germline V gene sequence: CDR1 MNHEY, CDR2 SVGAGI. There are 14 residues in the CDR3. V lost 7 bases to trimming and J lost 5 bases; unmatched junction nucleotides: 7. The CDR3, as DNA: TGTGCCAGCAAGGAGGACAGGGCAGACAATGAGCAGTTCTTC. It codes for CASKEDRADNEQFF.

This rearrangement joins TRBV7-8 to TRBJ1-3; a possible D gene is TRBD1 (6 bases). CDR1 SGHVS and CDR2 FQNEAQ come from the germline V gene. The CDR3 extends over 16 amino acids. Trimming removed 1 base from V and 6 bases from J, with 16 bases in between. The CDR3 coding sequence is TGTGCCAGCAGCTTAGGGGGGCGCGGGCCGATAAACACCATATATTTT. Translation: CASSLGGRGPINTIYF.

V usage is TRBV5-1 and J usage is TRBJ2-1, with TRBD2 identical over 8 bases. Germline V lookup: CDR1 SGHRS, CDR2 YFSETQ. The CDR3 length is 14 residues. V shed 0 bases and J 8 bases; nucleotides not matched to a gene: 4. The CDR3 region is CASSLAGGHHEQFF. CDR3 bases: TGCGCCAGCAGCTTGGCGGGAGGGCACCATGAGCAGTTCTTC.

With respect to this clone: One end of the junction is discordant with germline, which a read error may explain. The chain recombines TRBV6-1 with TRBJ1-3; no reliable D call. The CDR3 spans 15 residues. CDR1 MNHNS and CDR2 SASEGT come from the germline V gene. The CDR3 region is CAGSEGRGTGNTIYF. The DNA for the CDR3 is TGTGCCGGCAGTGAAGGGAGAGGGACTGGAAACACCATATATTTT.

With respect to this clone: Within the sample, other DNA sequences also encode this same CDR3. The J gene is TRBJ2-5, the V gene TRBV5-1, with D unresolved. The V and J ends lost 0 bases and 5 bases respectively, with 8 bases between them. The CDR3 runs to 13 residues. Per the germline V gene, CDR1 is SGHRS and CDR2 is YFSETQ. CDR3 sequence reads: CASSLGLSETQYF. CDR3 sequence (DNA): TGCGCCAGCAGCTTGGGGTTGTCGGAGACCCAGTACTTC.

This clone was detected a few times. The CDR3 loop is CASTPGAFF. The CDR3 coding sequence is TGTGCCAGCACCCCTGGGGCTTTCTTT. The V gene is TRBV28, the J gene TRBJ1-1; D gene ambiguous. Between the trimmed V and J ends, which lost 7 bases and 11 bases, there was a span of 8 bases. The CDR3 spans 9 residues. Germline V gives CDR1 MDHEN, CDR2 SYDVKM.

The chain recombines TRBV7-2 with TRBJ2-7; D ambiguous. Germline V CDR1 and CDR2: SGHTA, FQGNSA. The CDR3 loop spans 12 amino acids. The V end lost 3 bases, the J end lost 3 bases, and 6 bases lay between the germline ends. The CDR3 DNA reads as TGTGCCAGCAGCTTTCCGGGCTACGAGCAGTACTTC. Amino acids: CASSFPGYEQYF. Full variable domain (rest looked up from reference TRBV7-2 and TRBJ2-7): GAGVSQSPSNKVTEKGKDVELRCDPISGHTALYWYRQSLGQGLEFLIYFQGNSAPDKSGLPSDRFSAERTGGSVSTLTIQRTQQEDSAVYLCASSFPGYEQYFGPGTRLTVT.

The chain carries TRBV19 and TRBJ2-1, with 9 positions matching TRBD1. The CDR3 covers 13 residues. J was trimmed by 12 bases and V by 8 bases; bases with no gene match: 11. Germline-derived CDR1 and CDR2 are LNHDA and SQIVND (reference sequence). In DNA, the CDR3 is TGTGCCAGTTCGGACAGGGGTTCAATGAGGCAGTTCTTC. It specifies CASSDRGSMRQFF.

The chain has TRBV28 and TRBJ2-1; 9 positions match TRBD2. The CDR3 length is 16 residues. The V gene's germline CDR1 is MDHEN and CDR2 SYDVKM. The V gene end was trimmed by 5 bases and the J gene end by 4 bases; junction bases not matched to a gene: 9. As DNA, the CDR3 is TGTGCCAGCAGTGCCTTGACTAGCGGAAATTACAATGAGCAGTTCTTC. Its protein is CASSALTSGNYNEQFF.

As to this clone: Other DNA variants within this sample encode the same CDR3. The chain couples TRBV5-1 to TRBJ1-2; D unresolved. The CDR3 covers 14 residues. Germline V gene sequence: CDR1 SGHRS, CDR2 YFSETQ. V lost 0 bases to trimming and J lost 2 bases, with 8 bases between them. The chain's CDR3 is CASSLGPENYGYTF. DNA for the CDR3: TGCGCCAGCAGCTTGGGGCCGGAAAACTATGGCTACACCTTC.

As DNA, the CDR3 is TGTGCCAGCAGCTTAGACCAGGGGGGCGAGCAGTACTTC. Protein product: CASSLDQGGEQYF. The chain carries TRBV7-9 and TRBJ2-5, with D perhaps TRBD1 (7 bases). The DNA end is a closer match to TRBJ2-7, so the J assignment may be wrong. This CDR3 is 13 amino acids long. In germline, CDR1 is SEHNR, CDR2 FQNEAQ (reference sequence).

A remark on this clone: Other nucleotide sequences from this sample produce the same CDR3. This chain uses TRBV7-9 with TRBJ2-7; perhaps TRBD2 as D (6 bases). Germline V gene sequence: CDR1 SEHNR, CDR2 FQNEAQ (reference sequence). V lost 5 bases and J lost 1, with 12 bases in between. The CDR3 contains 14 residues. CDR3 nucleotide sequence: TGTGCCAGCAGCCGAACGGGACTTTCCTACGAGCAGTACTTC. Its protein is CASSRTGLSYEQYF.

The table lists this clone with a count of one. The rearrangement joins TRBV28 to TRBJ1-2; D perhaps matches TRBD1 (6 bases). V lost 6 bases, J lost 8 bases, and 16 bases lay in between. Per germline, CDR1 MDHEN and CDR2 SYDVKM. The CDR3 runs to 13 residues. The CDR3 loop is CASSLDRLGGYTF. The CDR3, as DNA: TGTGCCAGCAGCCTGGACAGATTGGGCGGCTACACCTTC.

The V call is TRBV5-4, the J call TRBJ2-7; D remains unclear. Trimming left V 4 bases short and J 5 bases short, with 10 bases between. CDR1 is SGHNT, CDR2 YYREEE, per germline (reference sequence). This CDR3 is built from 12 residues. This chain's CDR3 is CASSPSLDEQYF. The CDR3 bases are TGTGCCAGCAGCCCGTCCCTCGACGAGCAGTACTTC.

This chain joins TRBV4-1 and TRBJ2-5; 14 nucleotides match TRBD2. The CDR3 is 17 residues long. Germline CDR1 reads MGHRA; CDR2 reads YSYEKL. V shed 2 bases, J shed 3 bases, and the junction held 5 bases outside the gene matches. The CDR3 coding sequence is TGCGCCAGCAGCCAAATCGGGACTAGCGGGAGAGAAGAGACCCAGTACTTC. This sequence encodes CASSQIGTSGREETQYF.